The clone carrying this T cell receptor (beta chain) was observed a single time. The antigen is undetermined. This table comes from immunoSEQ multiplex PCR, and its TCRdb copy is limited to in-frame clones, with some not included. In the table there are about 77,000 clones, about 83% of which are singletons. The data are from a study of OX40 agonist ivuxolimab in advanced cancers. About the study: One hepatocellular carcinoma and a couple of cutaneous melanoma patients partially responded.

Study observations and caveats: In CD8+ T cells, expanded clones were on average more numerous than in CD4+. Circulating CD4+ and CD8+ T cells showed clonal expansion by week 6 at 0.1 to 3.0 mg/kg.

The V gene's germline CDR1 is LNHDA and CDR2 SQIVND (reference sequence). V lost 5 bases to trimming and J lost 7 bases, with 23 bases between them. The CDR3 loop spans 16 amino acids. This chain links TRBV19 with TRBJ1-2; tentatively, D is TRBD1 (5 bases). The source material was CD4+ or CD8+ T cells sorted from blood, sampled in a trial of the OX40 agonist ivuxolimab. This clonotype was obtained from an adult with an advanced solid tumor such as melanoma, head and neck, liver or kidney cancer. CDR3 amino acids: CASSSGTGSEVSGYTF. CDR3 DNA sequence: TGTGCCAGTAGTTCTGGCACAGGCTCCGAGGTCAGTGGCTACACCTTC.